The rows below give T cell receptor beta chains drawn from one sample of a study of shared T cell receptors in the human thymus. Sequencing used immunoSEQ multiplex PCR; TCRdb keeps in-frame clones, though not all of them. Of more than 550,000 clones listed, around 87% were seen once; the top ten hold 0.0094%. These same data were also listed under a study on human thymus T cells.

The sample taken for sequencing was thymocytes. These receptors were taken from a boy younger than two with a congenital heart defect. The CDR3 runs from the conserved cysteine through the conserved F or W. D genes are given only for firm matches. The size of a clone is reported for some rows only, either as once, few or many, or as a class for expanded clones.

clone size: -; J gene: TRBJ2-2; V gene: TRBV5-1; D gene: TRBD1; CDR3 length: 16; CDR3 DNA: TGCGCCAGCAGCTTGTCTTGGACAGGGGGTACCGGGGAGCTGTTTTTT; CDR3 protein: CASSLSWTGGTGELFF
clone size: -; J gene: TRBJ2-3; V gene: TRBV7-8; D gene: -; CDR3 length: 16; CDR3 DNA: TGTGCCAGCAGCCTCGCGTCGGGGAAGCCCGCAGATACGCAGTATTTT; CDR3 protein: CASSLASGKPADTQYF
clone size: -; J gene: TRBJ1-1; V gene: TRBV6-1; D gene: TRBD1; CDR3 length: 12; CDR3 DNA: TGTGCCAGCAGTGAAGCCAGACAGGGAGCTTTCTTT; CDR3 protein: CASSEARQGAFF
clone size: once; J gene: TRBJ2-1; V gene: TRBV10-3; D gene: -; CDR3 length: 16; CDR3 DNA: TGTGCCATCAGTGTGGGGGGGCCCCCTTACATGAATGAGCAGTTCTTC; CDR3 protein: CAISVGGPPYMNEQFF
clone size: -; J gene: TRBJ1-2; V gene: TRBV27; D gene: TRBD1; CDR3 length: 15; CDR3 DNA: TGTGCCAGCAGTTCCCGGGGACAGGGGGTCTATGGCTACACCTTC; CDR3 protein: CASSSRGQGVYGYTF
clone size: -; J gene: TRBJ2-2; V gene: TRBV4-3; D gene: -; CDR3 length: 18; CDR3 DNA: TGCGCCAGCAGCCAAGATCTAGGCTTCCACGCGAACACCGGGGAGCTGTTTTTT; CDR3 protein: CASSQDLGFHANTGELFF
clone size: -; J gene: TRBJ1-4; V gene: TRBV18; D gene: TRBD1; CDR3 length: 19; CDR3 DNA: TGTGCCAGCTCACAGTCACCGTCTGACAGGGAGGCAACTAATGAAAAACTGTTTTTT; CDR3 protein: CASSQSPSDREATNEKLFF
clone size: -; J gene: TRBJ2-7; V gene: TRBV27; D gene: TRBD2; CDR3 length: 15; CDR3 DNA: TGTGCCAGCAGTTTATCTAGCGGGAGGGCCTACGAGCAGTACTTC; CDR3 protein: CASSLSSGRAYEQYF
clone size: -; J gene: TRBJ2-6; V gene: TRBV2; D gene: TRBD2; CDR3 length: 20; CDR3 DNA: TGTGCCAGCAGTGGCTTCTCTAGCGGAATCTCCCTCTCTGGGGCCAACGTCCTGACTTTC; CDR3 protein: CASSGFSSGISLSGANVLTF
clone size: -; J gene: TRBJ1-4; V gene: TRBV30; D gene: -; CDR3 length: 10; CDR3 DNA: TGTGCCTGTCTTGATGAAAAACTGTTTTTT; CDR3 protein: CACLDEKLFF
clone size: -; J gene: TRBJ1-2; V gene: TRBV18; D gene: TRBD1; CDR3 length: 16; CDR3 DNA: TGTGCCAGCTCACCGACTTACAGGGGGGATTCTTGGGGCTACACCTTC; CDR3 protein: CASSPTYRGDSWGYTF
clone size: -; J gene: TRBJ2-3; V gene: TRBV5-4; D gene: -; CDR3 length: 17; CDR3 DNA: TGTGCCAGCAGCTTGGAGTTAGCGAGCCACGACACAGATACGCAGTATTTT; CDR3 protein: CASSLELASHDTDTQYF
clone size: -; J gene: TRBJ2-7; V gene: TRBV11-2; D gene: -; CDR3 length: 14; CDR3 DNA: TGTGCCAGCAGCCCTCGACAGCCGACCTACGAGCAGTACTTC; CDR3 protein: CASSPRQPTYEQYF
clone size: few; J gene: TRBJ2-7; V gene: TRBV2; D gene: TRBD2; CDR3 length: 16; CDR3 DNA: TGTGCCAGCAGACCCCATCGGGGGAGGGCCGTCTACGAGCAGTACTTC; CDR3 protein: CASRPHRGRAVYEQYF
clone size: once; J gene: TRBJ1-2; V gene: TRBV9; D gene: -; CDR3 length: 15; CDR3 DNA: TGTGCCAGCAGCCCCCGAGGAGAGGGAGACTATGGCTACACCTTC; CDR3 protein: CASSPRGEGDYGYTF
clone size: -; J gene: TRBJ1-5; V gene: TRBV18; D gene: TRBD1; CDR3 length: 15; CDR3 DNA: TGTGCCAGCTCACCGGAGGGGGCCAGCAATCAGCCCCAGCATTTT; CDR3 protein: CASSPEGASNQPQHF
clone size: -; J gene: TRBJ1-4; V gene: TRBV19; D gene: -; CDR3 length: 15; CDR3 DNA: TGTGCCACCCAAGTGGCGGGTGCTGCTAATGAAAAACTGTTTTTT; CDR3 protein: CATQVAGAANEKLFF
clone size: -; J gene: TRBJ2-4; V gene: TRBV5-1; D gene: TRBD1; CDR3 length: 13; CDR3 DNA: TGCGCCAGCAGCGGGGGACAGGGGAACATTCAGTACTTC; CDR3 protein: CASSGGQGNIQYF
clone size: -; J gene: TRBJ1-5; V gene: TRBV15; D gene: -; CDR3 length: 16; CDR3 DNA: TGTGCCACCAGCCAAAGATACCCGACAGGTAATCAGCCCCAGCATTTT; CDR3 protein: CATSQRYPTGNQPQHF
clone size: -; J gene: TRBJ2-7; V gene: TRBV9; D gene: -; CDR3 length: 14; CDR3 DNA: TGTGCCAGCAGCGTATCGCCCAGTACCTACGAGCAGTACTTC; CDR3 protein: CASSVSPSTYEQYF
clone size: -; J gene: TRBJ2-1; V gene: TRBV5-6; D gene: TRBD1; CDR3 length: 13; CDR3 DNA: TGTGCCAGCAGCTCGACAGGGTGGGGGAAGCAGTTCTTC; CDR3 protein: CASSSTGWGKQFF
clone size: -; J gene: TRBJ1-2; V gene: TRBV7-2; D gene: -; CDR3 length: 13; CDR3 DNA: TGTGTTACTTCTAGGCTAGGGGACTATGGCTACACCTTC; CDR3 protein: CVTSRLGDYGYTF
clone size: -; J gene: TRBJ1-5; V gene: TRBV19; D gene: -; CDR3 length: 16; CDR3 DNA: TGTGCCAGTAGTAATCCACCGCGGGGGGCGAGCCAGCCCCAGCATTTT; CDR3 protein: CASSNPPRGASQPQHF
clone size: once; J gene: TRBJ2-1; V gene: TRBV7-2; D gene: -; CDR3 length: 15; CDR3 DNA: TGTGCCAGCAGGAAAACCGACAAAGCCTACAATGAGCAGTTCTTC; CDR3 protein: CASRKTDKAYNEQFF
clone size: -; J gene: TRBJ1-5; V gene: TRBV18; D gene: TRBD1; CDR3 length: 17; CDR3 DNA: TGTGCCAGCTCACCACCATCAGGGGGAACCCCTAATCAGCCCCAGCATTTT; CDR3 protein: CASSPPSGGTPNQPQHF
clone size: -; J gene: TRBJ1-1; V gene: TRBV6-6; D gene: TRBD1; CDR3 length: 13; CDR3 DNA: TGTGCCAGCAGTTATACAGGGGTTGGTGAAGCTTTCTTT; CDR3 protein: CASSYTGVGEAFF
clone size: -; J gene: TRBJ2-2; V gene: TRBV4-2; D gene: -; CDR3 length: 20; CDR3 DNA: TGTGCCAGCAGCCAAGAACCCCTCCTCCTACAGGGTGAGGAGACCGGGGAGCTGTTTTTT; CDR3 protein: CASSQEPLLLQGEETGELFF
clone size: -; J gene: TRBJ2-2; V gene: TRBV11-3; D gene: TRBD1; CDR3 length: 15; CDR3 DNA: TGTGCCAGCAGACCAGGGGGCCGAGACACCGGGGAGCTGTTTTTT; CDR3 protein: CASRPGGRDTGELFF
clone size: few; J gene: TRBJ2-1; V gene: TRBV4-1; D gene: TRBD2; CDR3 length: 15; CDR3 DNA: TGCGCCAGCAGCCTTCGACTAGCGTCAGACAATGAGCAGTTCTTC; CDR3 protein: CASSLRLASDNEQFF
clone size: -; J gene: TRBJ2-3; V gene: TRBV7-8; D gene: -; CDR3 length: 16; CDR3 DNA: TGTGCCAGCAGCTTAGAAGTGTTGAGAAGCACAGATACGCAGTATTTT; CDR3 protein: CASSLEVLRSTDTQYF
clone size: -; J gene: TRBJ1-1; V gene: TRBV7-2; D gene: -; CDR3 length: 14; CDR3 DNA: TGTGCCAGCAGCCGATATCAGGGTTCGACTGAAGCTTTCTTT; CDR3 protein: CASSRYQGSTEAFF
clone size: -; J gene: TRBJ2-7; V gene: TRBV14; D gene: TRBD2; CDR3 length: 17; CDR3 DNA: TGTGCCAGCAGCCGGACTAGCGGGAGGCCCTTCTCCTACGAGCAGTACTTC; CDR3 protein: CASSRTSGRPFSYEQYF
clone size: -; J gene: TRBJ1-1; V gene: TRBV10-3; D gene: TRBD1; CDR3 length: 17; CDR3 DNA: TGTGCCATCAGACACAGGGGACAGGGGCAGTTGAACACTGAAGCTTTCTTT; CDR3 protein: CAIRHRGQGQLNTEAFF
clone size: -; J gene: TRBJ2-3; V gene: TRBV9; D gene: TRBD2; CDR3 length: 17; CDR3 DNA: TGTGCCAGCAGCGTAGCTCTGGGACTAGCGGGATCCGATACGCAGTATTTT; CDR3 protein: CASSVALGLAGSDTQYF
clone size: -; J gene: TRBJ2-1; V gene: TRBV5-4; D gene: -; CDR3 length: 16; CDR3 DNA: TGTGCCAGCAGCATCCCCCCAGCGAGCTCCTACAATGAGCAGTTCTTC; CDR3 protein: CASSIPPASSYNEQFF
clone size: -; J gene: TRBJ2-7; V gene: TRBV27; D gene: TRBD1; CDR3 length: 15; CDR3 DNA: TGTGCCAGCAGTGCCGGGACAGGGGATACCTACGAGCAGTACTTC; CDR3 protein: CASSAGTGDTYEQYF
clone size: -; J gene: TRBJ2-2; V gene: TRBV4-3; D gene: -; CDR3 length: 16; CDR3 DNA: TGCGCCAGCAGCCAACTGGGGGCGAAGAACACCGGGGAGCTGTTTTTT; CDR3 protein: CASSQLGAKNTGELFF
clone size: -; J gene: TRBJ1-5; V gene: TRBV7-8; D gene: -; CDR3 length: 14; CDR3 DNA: TGTGCCAGCAGCGATCATGACAGGAATCAGCCCCAGCATTTT; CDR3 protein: CASSDHDRNQPQHF
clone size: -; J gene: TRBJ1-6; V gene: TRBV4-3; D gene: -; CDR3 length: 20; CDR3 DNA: TGCGCCAGCAGCCCAAGTCGTGGGGACAACACCCCGTCCAATAATTCACCCCTCCACTTT; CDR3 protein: CASSPSRGDNTPSNNSPLHF
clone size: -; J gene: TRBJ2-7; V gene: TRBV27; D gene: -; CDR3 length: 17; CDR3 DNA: TGTGCCAGCAGTTTAATTCCCTCGACAGGGAAGCGGGACGAGCAGTACTTC; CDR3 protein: CASSLIPSTGKRDEQYF
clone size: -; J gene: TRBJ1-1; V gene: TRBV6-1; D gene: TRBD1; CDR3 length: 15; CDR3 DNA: TGTGCCAGCAGTGCTGCCGGGACAGGGGGCACTGAAGCTTTCTTT; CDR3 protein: CASSAAGTGGTEAFF
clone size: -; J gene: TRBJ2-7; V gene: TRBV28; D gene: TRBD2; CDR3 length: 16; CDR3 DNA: TGTGCCAGCAGCCATTCTAGCGGGAGTTTCTCATACGAGCAGTACTTC; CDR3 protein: CASSHSSGSFSYEQYF
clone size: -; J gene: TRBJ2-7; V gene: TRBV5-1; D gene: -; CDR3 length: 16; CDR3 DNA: TGCGCCAGCAGCTTGGGCTTCCGGGACACTAACTACGAGCAGTACTTC; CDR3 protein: CASSLGFRDTNYEQYF